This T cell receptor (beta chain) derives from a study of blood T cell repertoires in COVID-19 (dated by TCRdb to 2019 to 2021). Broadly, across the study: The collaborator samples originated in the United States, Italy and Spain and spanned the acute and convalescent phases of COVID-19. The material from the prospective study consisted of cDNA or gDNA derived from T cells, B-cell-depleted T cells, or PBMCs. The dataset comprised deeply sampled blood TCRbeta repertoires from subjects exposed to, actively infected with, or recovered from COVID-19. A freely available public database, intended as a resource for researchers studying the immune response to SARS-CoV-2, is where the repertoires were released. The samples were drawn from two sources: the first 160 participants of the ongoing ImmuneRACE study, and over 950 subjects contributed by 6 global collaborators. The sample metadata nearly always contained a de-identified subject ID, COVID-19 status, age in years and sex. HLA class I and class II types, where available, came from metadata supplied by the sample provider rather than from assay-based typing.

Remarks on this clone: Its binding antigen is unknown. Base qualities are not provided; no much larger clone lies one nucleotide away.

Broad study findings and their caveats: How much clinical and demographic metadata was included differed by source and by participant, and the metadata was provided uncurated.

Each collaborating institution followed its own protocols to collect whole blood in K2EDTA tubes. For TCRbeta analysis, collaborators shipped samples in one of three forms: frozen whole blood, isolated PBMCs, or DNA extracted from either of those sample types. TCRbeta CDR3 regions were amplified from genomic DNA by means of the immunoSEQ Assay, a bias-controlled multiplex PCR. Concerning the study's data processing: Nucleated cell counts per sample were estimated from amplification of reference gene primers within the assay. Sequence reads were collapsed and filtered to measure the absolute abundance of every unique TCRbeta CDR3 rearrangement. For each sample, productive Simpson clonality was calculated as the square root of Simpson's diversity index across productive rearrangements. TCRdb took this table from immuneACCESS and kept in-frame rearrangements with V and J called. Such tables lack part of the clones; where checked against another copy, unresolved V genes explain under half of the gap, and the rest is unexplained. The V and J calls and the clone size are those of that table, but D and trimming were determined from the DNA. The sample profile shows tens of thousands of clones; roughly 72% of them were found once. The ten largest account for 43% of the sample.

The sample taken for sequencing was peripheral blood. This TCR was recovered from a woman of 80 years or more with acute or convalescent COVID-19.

The encoded CDR3 is CASSESPTSPSYNEQFF. The DNA is TGCGCCAGCAGTGAGTCACCGACTAGCCCCTCCTACAATGAGCAGTTCTTC. Recombination linked TRBV10-1 to TRBJ2-1; 7 nucleotides in the junction match TRBD2. V is pruned by 0 bases and J by 0 bases, leaving 5 bases of the junction without a gene match. The germline V gene (reference sequence) provides CDR1 WNHNN and CDR2 SYGVQD. CDR3 length: 17 amino acids, cysteine to phenylalanine. Left in the record is the CDR3 DNA by itself, 51 bases read in frame from the first base.